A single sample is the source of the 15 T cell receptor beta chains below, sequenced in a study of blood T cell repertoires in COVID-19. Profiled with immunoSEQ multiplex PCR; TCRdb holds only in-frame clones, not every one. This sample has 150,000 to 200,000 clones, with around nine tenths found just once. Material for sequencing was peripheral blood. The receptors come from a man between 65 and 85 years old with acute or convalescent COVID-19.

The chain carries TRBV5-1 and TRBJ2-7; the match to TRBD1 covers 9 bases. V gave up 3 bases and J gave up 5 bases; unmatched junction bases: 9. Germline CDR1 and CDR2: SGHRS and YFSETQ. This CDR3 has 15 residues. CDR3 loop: CASSSLGDRDHEQYF. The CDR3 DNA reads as TGCGCCAGCAGCTCTCTGGGGGACAGGGACCACGAGCAGTACTTC. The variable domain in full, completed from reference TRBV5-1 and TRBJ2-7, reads KAGVTQTPRYLIKTRGQQVTLSCSPISGHRSVSWYQQTPGQGLQFLFEYFSETQRNKGNFPGRFSGRQFSNSRSEMNVSTLELGDSALYLCASSSLGDRDHEQYFGPGTRLTVT.

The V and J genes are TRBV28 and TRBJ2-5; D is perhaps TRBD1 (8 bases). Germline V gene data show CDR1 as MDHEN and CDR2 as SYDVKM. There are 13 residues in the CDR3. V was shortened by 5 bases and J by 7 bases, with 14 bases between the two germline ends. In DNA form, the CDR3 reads TGTGCCAGCAGTACAGGGGGAGGGCGGACCCAGTACTTC. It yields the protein CASSTGGGRTQYF.

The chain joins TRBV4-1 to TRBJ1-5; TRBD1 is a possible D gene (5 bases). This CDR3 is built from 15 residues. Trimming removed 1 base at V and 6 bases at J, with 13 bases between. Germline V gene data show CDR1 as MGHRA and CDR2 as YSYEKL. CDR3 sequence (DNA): TGCGCCAGCAGCCAAGGGGGGGGAGGAAGTCAGCCCCAGCATTTT. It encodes CASSQGGGGSQPQHF.

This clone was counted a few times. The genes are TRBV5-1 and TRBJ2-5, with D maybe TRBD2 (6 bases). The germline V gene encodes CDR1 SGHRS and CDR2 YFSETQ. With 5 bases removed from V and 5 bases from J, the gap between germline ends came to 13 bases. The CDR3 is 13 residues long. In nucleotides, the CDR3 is TGCGCCAGCAGTAGGAGGGCCGAGGAGACCCAGTACTTC. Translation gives CASSRRAEETQYF.

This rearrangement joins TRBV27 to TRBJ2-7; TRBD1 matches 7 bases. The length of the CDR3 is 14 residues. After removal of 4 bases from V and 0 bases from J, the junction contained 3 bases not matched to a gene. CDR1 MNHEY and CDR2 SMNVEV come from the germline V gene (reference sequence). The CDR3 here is CASSSNRGSYEQYF. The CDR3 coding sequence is TGTGCCAGCAGTTCCAACAGGGGCTCCTACGAGCAGTACTTC.

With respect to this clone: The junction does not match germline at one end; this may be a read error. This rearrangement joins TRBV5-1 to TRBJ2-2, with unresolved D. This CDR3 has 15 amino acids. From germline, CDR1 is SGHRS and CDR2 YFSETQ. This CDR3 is CASRLADRDTGELFF. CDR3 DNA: TGCGCCAGCAGGTTGGCAGATCGGGACACCGGGGAGCTGTTTTTT.

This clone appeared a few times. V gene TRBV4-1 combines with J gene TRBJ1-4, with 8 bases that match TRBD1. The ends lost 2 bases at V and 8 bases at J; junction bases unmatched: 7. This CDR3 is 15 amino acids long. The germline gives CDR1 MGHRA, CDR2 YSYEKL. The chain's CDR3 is CASSQLQGVGEKLFF. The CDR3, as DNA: TGCGCCAGCAGCCAACTACAGGGGGTAGGGGAAAAACTGTTTTTT.

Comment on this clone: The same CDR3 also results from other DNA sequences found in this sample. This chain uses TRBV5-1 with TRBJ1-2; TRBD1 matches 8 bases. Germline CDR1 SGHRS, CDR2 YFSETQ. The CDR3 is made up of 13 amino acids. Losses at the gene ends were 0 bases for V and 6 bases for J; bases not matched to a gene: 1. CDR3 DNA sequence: TGCGCCAGCAGCTTGGGGACAGGGAATGGCTACACCTTC. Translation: CASSLGTGNGYTF.

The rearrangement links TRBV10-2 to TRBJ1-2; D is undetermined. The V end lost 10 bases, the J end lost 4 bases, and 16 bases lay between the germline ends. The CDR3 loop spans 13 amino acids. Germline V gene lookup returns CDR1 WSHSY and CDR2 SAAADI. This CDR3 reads CATASAGGYGYTF. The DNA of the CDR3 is TGCGCCACTGCCAGCGCGGGCGGCTATGGCTACACCTTC.

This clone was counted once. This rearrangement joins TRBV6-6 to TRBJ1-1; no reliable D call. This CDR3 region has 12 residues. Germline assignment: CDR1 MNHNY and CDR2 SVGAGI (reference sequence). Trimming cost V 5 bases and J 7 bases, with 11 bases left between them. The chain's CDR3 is CASSPSGVEAFF. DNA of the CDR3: TGTGCCAGCAGTCCCAGCGGGGTTGAAGCTTTCTTT.

CDR3 bases: TGTGCCAGCAGCTTGGCGGCTAGCGGGAGGGGTGAGCAGTTCTTC. The encoded protein is CASSLAASGRGEQFF. V gene TRBV5-5 combines with J gene TRBJ2-1, with 12 bases fitting TRBD2. The CDR3 is 15 residues long. Trimming removed 0 bases from V and 9 bases from J; junction bases left unmatched: 4. The germline V gene has CDR1 SGHKS and CDR2 YYEKEE (reference sequence).

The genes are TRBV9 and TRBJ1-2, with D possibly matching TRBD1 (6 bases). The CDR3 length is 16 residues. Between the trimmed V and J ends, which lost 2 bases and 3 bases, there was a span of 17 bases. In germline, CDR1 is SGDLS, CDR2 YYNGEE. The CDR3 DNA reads TGTGCCAGCAGCGTCCTGTCCAGTGCAGGGGACTATGGCTACACCTTC. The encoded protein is CASSVLSSAGDYGYTF.

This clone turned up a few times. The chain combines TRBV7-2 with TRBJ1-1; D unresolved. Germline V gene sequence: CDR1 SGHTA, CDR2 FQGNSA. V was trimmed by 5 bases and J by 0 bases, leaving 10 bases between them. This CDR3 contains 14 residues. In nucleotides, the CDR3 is TGTGCCAGCAGCCGTTCGACTGTGAACACTGAAGCTTTCTTT. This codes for CASSRSTVNTEAFF.

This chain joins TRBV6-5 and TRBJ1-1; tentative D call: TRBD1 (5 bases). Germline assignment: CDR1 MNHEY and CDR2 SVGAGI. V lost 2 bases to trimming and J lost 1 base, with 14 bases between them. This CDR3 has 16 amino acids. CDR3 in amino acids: CASSYGHWLANTEAFF. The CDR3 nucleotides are TGTGCCAGCAGTTACGGACATTGGCTGGCGAACACTGAAGCTTTCTTT.

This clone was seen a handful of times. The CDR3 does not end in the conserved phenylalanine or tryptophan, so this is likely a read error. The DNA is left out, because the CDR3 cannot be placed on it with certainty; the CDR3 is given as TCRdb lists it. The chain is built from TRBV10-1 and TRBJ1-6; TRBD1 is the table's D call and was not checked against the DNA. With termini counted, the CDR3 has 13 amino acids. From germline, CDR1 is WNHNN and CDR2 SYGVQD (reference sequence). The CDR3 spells CASSGWDRVTGDV.